What follows are 20 T cell receptor beta chains derived from one specimen sequenced in a study of a mutant IDH1 vaccine in newly diagnosed glioma. Their antigen targets remain unknown. The assay was immunoSEQ multiplex PCR, and TCRdb's table has in-frame clones only and misses some. The table lists 35,000 to 40,000 clones, about four fifths of them singletons. This sample's time point: week 23, last vaccination. A 20-mer mutant IDH1 peptide at 300 ug was injected subcutaneously with topical imiquimod. Sequenced here: PBMCs, sampled from a glioma patient whose treatment included an IDH1 peptide vaccine. Receptors originate from a middle-aged man with glioma.

This chain links TRBV4-2 with TRBJ2-1, with D perhaps assigned TRBD1 or TRBD2 (5 bases each). V gave up 4 bases and J gave up 2 bases, with 15 bases separating them. This CDR3 has 16 amino acids. Germline-derived CDR1 and CDR2 are LGHNA and YNFKEQ. The chain's CDR3 is CASSRDGSTPYNEQFF. CDR3 DNA sequence: TGTGCCAGCAGCCGGGACGGTTCCACCCCCTACAATGAGCAGTTCTTC.

The V and J genes are TRBV5-6 and TRBJ2-3; 9 bases agree with TRBD2. Germline CDR1 SGHDT, CDR2 YYEEEE. J lost 8 bases, V lost 5 bases, and 6 bases had no gene match. CDR3 length: 13 residues. The CDR3 here is CASRLSGGGTQYF. The CDR3 region has the DNA TGTGCCAGCAGACTTAGCGGGGGCGGTACGCAGTATTTT. Full variable domain (missing parts from reference TRBV5-6 and TRBJ2-3): DAGVTQSPTHLIKTRGQQVTLRCSPKSGHDTVSWYQQALGQGPQFIFQYYEEEERQRGNFPDRFSGHQFPNYSSELNVNALLLGDSALYLCASRLSGGGTQYFGPGTRLTVL.

A single count supports this clone. This rearrangement joins TRBV11-2 to TRBJ2-7; 7 bases agree with TRBD2. Trimming took 6 bases from V and 3 from J; bases not matched to a gene: 5. This CDR3 contains 13 residues. Germline CDR1 SGHAT, CDR2 FQNNGV. CDR3 sequence: CASSRERGYEQYF. The CDR3 DNA reads TGTGCCAGCAGTCGTGAGCGGGGCTACGAGCAGTACTTC. Together with reference TRBV11-2 and TRBJ2-7, the CDR3 gives the full variable domain: EAGVAQSPRYKIIEKRQSVAFWCNPISGHATLYWYQQILGQGPKLLIQFQNNGVVDDSQLPKDRFSAERLKGVDSTLKIQPAKLEDSAVYLCASSRERGYEQYFGPGTRLTVT.

The CDR3 region has the DNA TGTGCCAGCAGTGGACAGGGGGCCCGGCTAAAGGGGGATGAGCAGTTCTTC. It is translated as CASSGQGARLKGDEQFF. The V call is TRBV7-9, the J call TRBJ2-1; 11 bases fit TRBD1. Per the germline V gene, CDR1 is SEHNR and CDR2 is FQNEAQ (reference sequence). J gave up 8 bases and V 6 bases, and 15 bases lay outside the gene matches. There are 17 residues in the CDR3.

V and J are TRBV18 and TRBJ2-2; D not resolved. V dropped 2 bases and J dropped 3 bases, with 1 base sitting between them. Germline V gene lookup returns CDR1 KGHSH and CDR2 LQKENI. The CDR3 is made up of 12 amino acids. The CDR3 DNA sequence: TGTGCCAGCTCACCAGACACCGGGGAGCTGTTTTTT. It is translated as CASSPDTGELFF.

This clone has a single count. The V and J genes are TRBV6-5 and TRBJ1-5, with a tentative D call TRBD1 (5 bases). V shed 5 bases and J shed 7 bases, with 12 bases lying between them. Germline CDR1 is MNHEY and CDR2 is SVGAGI. The CDR3 totals 13 residues. The CDR3 region has the DNA TGTGCCAGCAGTGCGACAGAGTGGCAGCCCCAGCATTTT. The encoded protein is CASSATEWQPQHF.

CDR3 in amino acids: CASSQEVRLAGGKSGELFF. The CDR3 nucleotides are TGTGCCAGCAGCCAAGAAGTGAGGCTAGCGGGAGGGAAATCCGGGGAGCTGTTTTTT. The chain is built from TRBV4-2 and TRBJ2-2; TRBD2 aligns across 12 bases. The germline gives CDR1 LGHNA, CDR2 YNFKEQ. Unmatched junction bases numbered 11, after V lost 0 bases and J lost 6 bases. The CDR3 spans 19 residues.

CDR3 sequence (DNA): TGTGCCAGCAGTTCCCGCAGTCACGATGAGCAGTTCTTC. This translates into CASSSRSHDEQFF. The chain recombines TRBV27 with TRBJ2-1, with no clear D. The CDR3 has 13 amino acids. Looked up from germline, CDR1 is MNHEY and CDR2 is SMNVEV (reference sequence). The ends were cut back, 4 bases at V and 8 bases at J, with 12 bases in the middle.

This clone was seen a single time. The rearrangement links TRBV2 to TRBJ1-3; D perhaps matches TRBD1 (6 bases). V dropped 6 bases and J dropped 2 bases, with 11 bases sitting between them. This CDR3 has 14 residues. Germline lookup yields CDR1 SNHLY and CDR2 FYNNEI. CDR3 sequence reads: CASSAGDPGNTIYF. CDR3 nucleotides: TGTGCCAGCAGCGCAGGGGATCCTGGAAACACCATATATTTT.

The chain links TRBV7-9 to TRBJ2-1; TRBD1 might be the D (6 bases). The length of the CDR3 is 14 residues. Germline-derived CDR1 and CDR2 are SEHNR and FQNEAQ (reference sequence). The V and J ends lost 7 bases and 6 bases respectively, with 16 bases between them. For the CDR3, the DNA is TGTGCCAGCAACTCAGGGGTACTGGTCAATGAGCAGTTCTTC. The encoded protein is CASNSGVLVNEQFF.

The genes are TRBV6-6 and TRBJ2-7, with 8 bases that match TRBD2. The trim removed 6 bases at V and 4 bases at J, leaving 8 bases unmatched. Germline CDR1 is MNHNY and CDR2 is SVGAGI (reference sequence). CDR3 length equals 14 residues. Written as DNA, the CDR3 is TGTGCCAGCAGGCGGCGGGGGGCGTTTTACGAGCAGTACTTC. Translation gives CASRRRGAFYEQYF.

The chain combines TRBV6-6 with TRBJ2-5; D uncertain. This CDR3 has 14 residues. Germline CDR1 and CDR2: MNHNY and SVGAGI (reference sequence). Trimming pared 0 bases from V and 5 bases from J, leaving 10 bases between. The CDR3 DNA reads as TGTGCCAGCAGTTACTCATCCGGTACGGAGACCCAGTACTTC. The encoded protein is CASSYSSGTETQYF.

The chain couples TRBV5-5 to TRBJ2-1; D ambiguous. The CDR3 runs to 14 residues. Germline CDR1 reads SGHKS; CDR2 reads YYEKEE (reference sequence). V lost 4 bases, J lost 5 bases, and 13 bases lay in between. The CDR3 spells CASSPPIIHNEQFF. In nucleotides, the CDR3 is TGTGCCAGCAGCCCTCCCATAATTCACAATGAGCAGTTCTTC.

The chain has TRBV29-1 and TRBJ2-7; TRBD1 aligns across 11 bases. Germline V gene sequence: CDR1 SQVTM, CDR2 ANQGSEA. V lost 6 bases and J lost 3; bases outside the gene matches: 13. This CDR3 contains 16 residues. The CDR3 coding sequence is TGCAGCGTCCGTGGGGCCCCGGGACAGGGGGACTACGAGCAGTACTTC. Amino acids: CSVRGAPGQGDYEQYF.

This chain uses TRBV28 with TRBJ2-1, with D tentatively TRBD1 (6 bases). The V end was cut by 6 bases, the J end by 0 bases, with 18 bases between. This CDR3 region has 17 residues. The germline gives CDR1 MDHEN, CDR2 SYDVKM. The CDR3 sequence is CASRLTIGTISYNEQFF. Written as DNA, the CDR3 is TGTGCCAGCAGGTTGACCATAGGGACAATCTCCTACAATGAGCAGTTCTTC.

There are a few counts of this clone. The chain is built from TRBV6-5 and TRBJ2-5; TRBD2 agrees at 11 bases. Germline CDR1 and CDR2: MNHEY and SVGAGI. The CDR3 totals 15 residues. The junction had 6 bases not matched to a gene; V was cut back by 5 bases and J by 4 bases. The CDR3 here is CASSVTSGVSETQYF. Written as DNA, the CDR3 is TGTGCCAGCAGTGTGACTAGCGGGGTTTCAGAGACCCAGTACTTC.

The gene calls are TRBV7-2 and TRBJ2-2, with TRBD1 matching 9 bases. V lost 4 bases to trimming and J lost 6 bases; unmatched junction nucleotides: 0. CDR1 is SGHTA, CDR2 FQGNSA, per germline. There are 13 residues in the CDR3. The CDR3 reads CASSWTGAGELFF. The CDR3 nucleotides read TGTGCCAGCAGCTGGACAGGGGCCGGGGAGCTGTTTTTT.

As for this clone: This sample also contains other DNA sequences that code for the same CDR3. This rearrangement joins TRBV5-5 to TRBJ2-7; D is perhaps TRBD2 (6 bases). In germline, CDR1 is SGHKS, CDR2 YYEKEE (reference sequence). The CDR3 consists of 13 residues. Trimming removed 2 bases from V and 7 bases from J, with 13 bases in between. This CDR3 reads CASSLTGAGEQYF. CDR3 nucleotide sequence: TGTGCCAGCAGCTTAACTGGGGCGGGGGAGCAGTACTTC.

This clone is labeled as large. The V call is TRBV10-3, the J call TRBJ2-7; tentatively, D is TRBD2 (6 bases). This CDR3 spans 12 amino acids. Trimming removed 8 bases at V and 3 bases at J, with 11 bases between. Germline V gene data show CDR1 as ENHRY and CDR2 as SYGVKD. The CDR3 nucleotides read TGTGCCATCGGGGGACTGCACTACGAGCAGTACTTC. Encoded protein: CAIGGLHYEQYF.

V usage is TRBV9 and J usage is TRBJ2-1; D is perhaps TRBD1 (5 bases). Germline assignment: CDR1 SGDLS and CDR2 YYNGEE. Trimming removed 3 bases from V and 4 bases from J, with 8 bases in between. The CDR3 length is 13 residues. CDR3 sequence: CASSARQYNEQFF. CDR3 nucleotides: TGTGCCAGCAGCGCCCGACAGTACAATGAGCAGTTCTTC.